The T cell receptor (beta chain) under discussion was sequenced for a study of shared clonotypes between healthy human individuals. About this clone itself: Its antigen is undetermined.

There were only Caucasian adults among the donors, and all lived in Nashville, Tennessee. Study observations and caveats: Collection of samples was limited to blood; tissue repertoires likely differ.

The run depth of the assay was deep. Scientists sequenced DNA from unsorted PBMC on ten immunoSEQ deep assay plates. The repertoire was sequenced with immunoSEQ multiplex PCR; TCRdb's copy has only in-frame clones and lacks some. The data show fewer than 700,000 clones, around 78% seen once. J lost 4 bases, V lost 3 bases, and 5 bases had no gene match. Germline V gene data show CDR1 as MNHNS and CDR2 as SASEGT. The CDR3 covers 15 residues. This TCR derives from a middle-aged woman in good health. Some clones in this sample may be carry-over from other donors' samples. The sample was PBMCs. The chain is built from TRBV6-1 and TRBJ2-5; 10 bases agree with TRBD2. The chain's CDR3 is CASSESLAGAETQYF. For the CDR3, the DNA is TGTGCCAGCAGTGAGAGTCTAGCGGGAGCAGAGACCCAGTACTTC.